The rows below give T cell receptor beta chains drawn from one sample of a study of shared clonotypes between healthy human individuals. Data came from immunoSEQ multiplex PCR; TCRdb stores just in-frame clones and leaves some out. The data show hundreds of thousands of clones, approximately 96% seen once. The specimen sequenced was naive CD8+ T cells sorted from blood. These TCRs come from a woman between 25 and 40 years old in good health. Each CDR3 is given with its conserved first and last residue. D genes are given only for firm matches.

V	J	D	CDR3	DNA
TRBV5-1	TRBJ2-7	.	CASSQGSYEQYF	TGCGCCAGCAGCCAGGGGAGCTACGAGCAGTACTTC
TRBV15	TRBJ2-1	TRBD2	CATSGGTSGINEQFF	TGTGCCACCAGCGGAGGGACTAGCGGGATAAATGAGCAGTTCTTC
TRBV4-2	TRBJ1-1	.	CASSPEQRGEAFF	TGTGCCAGCAGCCCGGAACAGAGAGGTGAAGCTTTCTTT
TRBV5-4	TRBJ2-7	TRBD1	CASSLGDRGVSEQYF	TGTGCCAGCAGCTTGGGGGACAGGGGTGTGAGCGAGCAGTACTTC
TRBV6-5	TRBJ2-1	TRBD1	CASSQTGDEQFF	TGTGCCAGCAGTCAGACAGGGGATGAGCAGTTCTTC
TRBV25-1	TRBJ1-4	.	CASSELGTGRANEKLFF	TGTGCCAGCAGTGAACTGGGAACAGGGCGAGCTAATGAAAAACTGTTTTTT
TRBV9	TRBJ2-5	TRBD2	CASSEGKGLSGGRTQYF	TGTGCCAGCAGCGAGGGGAAGGGTCTGAGCGGGGGGAGGACCCAGTACTTC
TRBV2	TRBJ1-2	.	CASQGQGSYYGYTF	TGTGCCAGCCAGGGTCAGGGGTCGTACTATGGCTACACCTTC
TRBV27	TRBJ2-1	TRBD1	CASSTDRGQEQFF	TGTGCCAGCAGTACAGACAGGGGGCAGGAGCAGTTCTTC
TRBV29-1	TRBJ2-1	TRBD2	CSVEGSLAVGEQFF	TGCAGCGTTGAGGGATCCCTAGCGGTGGGCGAGCAGTTCTTC
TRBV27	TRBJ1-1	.	CASSFVGTNTEAFF	TGTGCCAGCAGTTTCGTGGGGACGAACACTGAAGCTTTCTTT
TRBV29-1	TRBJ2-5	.	CSVDGTVGLWVAQYF	TGCAGCGTCGACGGGACGGTCGGTCTTTGGGTGGCCCAGTACTTC
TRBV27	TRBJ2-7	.	CASSATRDGSYEQYF	TGTGCCAGCAGTGCCACACGTGATGGAAGTTACGAGCAGTACTTC
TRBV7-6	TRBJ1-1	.	CASSRPDTDLTDMNTEAFF	TGTGCCAGCAGCCGCCCTGACACGGACCTTACCGACATGAACACTGAAGCTTTCTTT